This T cell receptor (beta chain) was obtained from a study of CD8 T cells in ankylosing spondylitis. This clonotype showed up many times. Its cognate antigen is unknown. As the method for making TCR beta libraries, quantitative 5'-RACE with molecular barcodes was used. TCRdb recomputed calls from the 5' RACE reads with MiXCR, one row per CDR3 protein. The repertoire holds about 460,000 distinct CDR3 sequences, with roughly 5.3% as singletons. The study's findings and limits: Fewer than ten highly homologous variants made up a TCR beta motif that seemed to typify ankylosing spondylitis blood.

Sequenced material: blood, either unsorted or a sorted T cell fraction (not recorded which). The TCR sequence derives from a male donor with ankylosing spondylitis.

The CDR3 DNA follows: TGCAGTGCCAGGGCTGGAGGGACTAGCTTTTACGAGCAGTACTTC. This sequence encodes CSARAGGTSFYEQYF. The chain combines TRBV20-1 with TRBJ2-7; 9 bases are shared with TRBD2. Per the germline V gene, CDR1 is DFQATT and CDR2 is SNEGSKA (reference sequence). The CDR3 sequence is 15 residues long. J gave up 4 bases and V 6 bases, and 13 bases lay outside the gene matches.